Listed here is a single TCR beta chain. Its cognate antigen is unknown. This entry is derived from a study of T cell repertoires in cytomegalovirus infection. Looking at the study overall: Well-studied HLA-B-restricted epitopes and recently identified HLA-C-restricted epitopes of CMV were both used in the study. Public signatures in TCR beta pointed to CMV infection and matching HLA type. Study findings and constraints: In two of eight donors, the top clonotype was HLA-C-restricted CMV-specific.

CDR1 and CDR2 from the germline V gene are DFQATT and SNEGSKA (reference sequence). V was pared by 5 bases and J by 0 bases, with 7 bases of the junction left unmatched. The length of the CDR3 is 17 residues. One entry per CDR3 protein results from TCRdb running MiXCR on the reads. The data show approximately 730,000 distinct CDR3 sequences, around 35% seen once. V gene TRBV20-1 combines with J gene TRBJ2-1, with 13 bases aligning to TRBD2. This sequence was found in a human donor in good health (CMV status not recorded). Some clones in this sample may be carry-over from other donors' samples. The sequencing used cultured PBMCs, collected from culture after CMV antigen stimulation. The CDR3 loop reads CSAPGLAGVTSYNEQFF. CDR3 in DNA: TGCAGTGCTCCCGGACTAGCGGGGGTTACCTCCTACAATGAGCAGTTCTTC.